One TCR beta chain is described in this entry. Its antigen remains unknown. The V and J ends lost 5 bases and 4 bases respectively, with 13 bases between them. The CDR3 consists of 14 residues. In germline, CDR1 is MNHEY, CDR2 SMNVEV (reference sequence). The validation cohort, a group of roughly 120 subjects, included the donors and was separate from the roughly 620-subject first cohort. These data come from a study of cytomegalovirus exposure and HLA in healthy donors. On the study more broadly: The roughly 120 validation repertoires used the same platform as the roughly 670 first-cohort repertoires, a later analysis reported. Study-wide results and limits: In vitro testing confirmed three CMV-associated chains as specific for CMV antigens.

Clones were sequenced by immunoSEQ multiplex PCR, and TCRdb holds only the in-frame ones, with some missing. The sample contains about 160,000 clones, approximately 86% of which appear only once. Sequenced: PBMCs. V gene TRBV27 combines with J gene TRBJ2-3; D uncertain. The sequence derives from a woman aged 18-29 years in good health and CMV-seronegative. For the CDR3, the DNA is TGTGCCAGCAGTGGTGCGTTGATCGCAGATACGCAGTATTTT. It yields the protein CASSGALIADTQYF.